This section outlines one T cell receptor beta chain sequence together with its context. Antigen: not known. Germline CDR1 reads GTSNPN; CDR2 reads SVGIG (reference sequence). This CDR3 region has 15 residues. Germline trimming cut 4 bases from V and 0 bases from J; bases unmatched to any gene: 7. Only in-frame clones appear in the TCRdb table, and some are missing; sequencing was by immunoSEQ multiplex PCR. Here the sample spans over 65,000 clones, 84% being singletons. For each patient, 1 to 8 samples were obtained, pretreatment and on-treatment. The record originates from a study of PD-L1 blockade in urothelial cancer. Study-wide context: Specimens of blood held a median count of 141,255 T cells.

Findings and limits, study-wide: Better survival was forecast by a pretreatment blood TCR clonality below the median.

The sequence derives from a man in his 70s with urothelial cancer. Sequenced here: PBMCs, sampled around atezolizumab (anti-PD-L1) treatment. V gene TRBV30 combines with J gene TRBJ1-2; 8 nucleotides agree with TRBD1. In DNA form, the CDR3 reads TGTGCCTGGATTCCAGGGGGCCCACCTAACTATGGCTACACCTTC. Protein product: CAWIPGGPPNYGYTF.